This entry describes one TCR beta chain. As processed by the authors: It was from reference gene primer amplification that nucleated cell counts were estimated. The data were produced by immunoSEQ multiplex PCR, yet TCRdb's version contains in-frame clones alone and is incomplete. Clone size and the V and J calls come from that table; the DNA yielded D and trimming. Counted here are 150,000 or so clones, 90% to 95% occurring once; the ten biggest clones make up approximately 0.56%. The sample belongs to a study of blood T cell repertoires in COVID-19. The wider study: Italy, Spain and the United States were the sources of the convalescent and acute COVID-19 samples. PBMCs, B-cell-depleted T cells, or T cells were the source of the cDNA or gDNA that made up the material.

What was sequenced was peripheral blood. The source is a man aged 45-65 years with acute or convalescent COVID-19.

CDR3 in amino acids: CASTTGSYEQYF. CDR3 sequence (DNA): TGTGCTAGTACCACAGGGTCCTACGAGCAGTACTTC. The rearrangement uses TRBV12-5 and TRBJ2-7; possibly TRBD1 for D (6 bases). Germline V gene data show CDR1 as LGHNT and CDR2 as FRNRAP. CDR3 length equals 12 residues. V was trimmed by 8 bases and J by 1 base, leaving 9 bases between them.